This T cell receptor (beta chain) was documented in a study of shared clonotypes between healthy human individuals. Study results and caveats: Genetic and exposure-history diversity was limited by the few donors.

Germline V gene lookup returns CDR1 SGHNT and CDR2 YYREEE (reference sequence). The CDR3 extends over 16 amino acids. V lost 0 bases and J 5 bases, leaving 18 bases between the germline ends. The protocol was immunoSEQ multiplex PCR, while the TCRdb copy is restricted to in-frame clones and leaves out a portion. The sample contains over 2 million clones, roughly 94% of which appear only once. A CD45RA+ naive subset and a CD45RA-negative memory subset were split from CD4+ cells. With respect to this clone: The antigen is unknown.

Sequenced: naive CD4+ T cells sorted from blood. Subset denoted: CD45RA+ positively selected. This clonotype was obtained from a man between 18 and 29 years old in good health. The chain uses TRBV5-4 and TRBJ2-7, with D tentatively TRBD1 (6 bases). CDR3 in amino acids: CASSLAFGTQNHEQYF. CDR3 DNA sequence: TGTGCCAGCAGCTTGGCCTTCGGGACACAGAATCACGAGCAGTACTTC.